This is a list of T cell receptor beta chains from one sample in a study of blood T cells in healthy people across ages. MiXCR was run by TCRdb on the 5' RACE reads, yielding one entry per CDR3 protein. The sample records 800,000 to 1,300,000 distinct CDR3 sequences, around 25% being singletons. These data also formed part of another study, on T cells of mothers and their children.

Sequencing was done on a sample of blood. These TCRs come from a girl aged 2-15 years in good health. The CDR3 runs from the conserved cysteine through the conserved F or W. The order of the fields is D gene, clone size, V gene, J gene, CDR3 protein, CDR3 DNA. A D gene is named only where the DNA matches it firmly. Clone size is not always given. Where it is, it says once, few, many or a class for expanded clones.

>-|-|TRBV12-3/TRBV12-4|TRBJ2-5
CASSLEETLYF
TGTGCCAGCAGTTTAGAAGAGACCCTGTACTTC
>-|-|TRBV5-1|TRBJ1-1
CASINLAGTEAFF
TGCGCCAGCATCAACCTTGCGGGGACTGAAGCTTTCTTT
>-|-|TRBV27|TRBJ2-7
CASRRGHLYEQYF
TGTGCCAGCAGACGGGGACACCTCTACGAGCAGTACTTC
>-|few|TRBV27|TRBJ2-6
CASMGSGANVLTF
TGTGCCAGCATGGGTTCCGGGGCCAACGTCCTGACTTTC
>TRBD1|-|TRBV12-5|TRBJ1-1
CASTPYPTGEAFF
TGTGCTAGTACCCCCTACCCGACAGGGGAAGCTTTCTTT
>-|few|TRBV29-1|TRBJ1-1
CSVELGGRDRTEAFF
TGCAGCGTTGAATTGGGGGGGAGGGATCGGACTGAAGCTTTCTTT
>TRBD1|once|TRBV11-3|TRBJ2-3
CASRGTGSADTQYF
TGTGCCAGCAGAGGGACAGGGAGCGCAGATACGCAGTATTTT
>-|few|TRBV29-1|TRBJ2-2
CSVVGLEGFSTGELFF
TGCAGCGTTGTGGGGTTGGAAGGCTTTTCCACCGGGGAGCTGTTTTTT
>-|few|TRBV7-2|TRBJ2-7
CASSYTPDEQYF
TGTGCCAGCAGTTATACTCCGGACGAGCAGTACTTC
>TRBD2|few|TRBV7-3|TRBJ2-2
CASSPHPPGGSSGELFF
TGTGCCAGCAGCCCCCACCCCCCGGGCGGGAGTAGCGGGGAGCTGTTTTTT
>-|-|TRBV12-3/TRBV12-4|TRBJ2-4
CASSSTSRGLAKNIQYF
TGTGCCAGCAGTTCTACGTCCAGGGGACTAGCCAAAAACATTCAGTACTTC
>-|-|TRBV7-9|TRBJ1-2
CASGTGIGAF
TGTGCCTCCGGAACAGGGATCGGAGCCTTC
>-|-|TRBV6-5|TRBJ2-7
CASSSTGGLVYNEQYF
TGTGCCAGCAGCTCAACCGGGGGGCTAGTGTATAACGAGCAGTACTTC
>-|-|TRBV29-1|TRBJ1-2
CSVRPGVNYGYTF
TGCAGCGTCCGGCCAGGGGTTAACTATGGCTACACCTTC
>-|-|TRBV20-1|TRBJ1-2
CSAPIATRGYGYTF
TGCAGTGCCCCGATCGCGACTAGGGGCTATGGCTACACCTTC
>-|few|TRBV11-2|TRBJ2-1
CASSFTGYWQFF
TGTGCCAGCAGCTTTACGGGGTATTGGCAGTTCTTC
>-|-|TRBV5-1|TRBJ2-5
CASSPLSTQETQYF
TGCGCCAGCAGCCCGCTGTCGACCCAAGAGACCCAGTACTTC